The sequence of this TCR beta chain was determined in a study of T cells in Graves' hyperthyroidism and ophthalmopathy. General study findings and limits: Blood samples included most of the expanded thyroid clonotypes exceeding 0.001.

The diagnostic basis comprised clinical symptoms, serum thyroxine and TRAb, thyroid ultrasound and orbital computed tomography. An approximately 10 ml volume of fresh peripheral blood provided the PBMCs. This clonotype occurred a few times. The antigen remains undetermined. TCR beta CDR3 regions were amplified from RNA. HTBI primers were employed in a first-round RT-PCR of the TCR CDR3. MiXCR was run by TCRdb on the multiplex PCR reads, yielding one entry per CDR3 protein. The sample holds about 270,000 distinct CDR3 sequences, over 12% seen once. V lost 6 bases and J lost 8; bases outside the gene matches: 11. CDR1 is MNHNS, CDR2 SASEGT, per germline. The CDR3 covers 15 residues.

This clonotype originated in a woman aged 50 to 60 with Graves' hyperthyroidism that later progressed to Graves' ophthalmopathy. V is TRBV6-1 and J is TRBJ2-1; 9 positions match TRBD2. Sequenced sample: blood. The CDR3 sequence is CASRPLAGEGDEQFF. The CDR3 DNA reads TGTGCCAGCAGACCCTTAGCGGGAGAGGGGGATGAGCAGTTCTTC.